The 11 T cell receptor beta chains given below trace back to one sample, sequenced in a study of follicular helper T cells after annual influenza vaccination. Repertoires were generated with immunoSEQ multiplex PCR, while TCRdb's copy carries only in-frame clones and drops some. The table shows about 10,000 clones, with over 75% occurring only once. Indicated time point: 2014-2015 season, 7 days after vaccination. This material consisted of CXCR5- memory CD4+ T cells sorted from blood, taken 7 days after influenza vaccination. The source of these receptors is an adult who received the influenza vaccine.

V is TRBV4-1 and J is TRBJ2-3; 10 nucleotides match TRBD1. The ends lost 4 bases at V and 8 bases at J; junction bases unmatched: 27. This CDR3 contains 21 residues. From germline, CDR1 is MGHRA and CDR2 YSYEKL. The CDR3 region is CASSRISVRDRGLSRHGTQYF. CDR3 bases: TGCGCCAGCAGCCGGATAAGTGTTAGGGACAGGGGACTTTCGAGGCATGGTACGCAGTATTTT.

CDR3 region: CASSLMGLAAETQYF. In DNA form, the CDR3 reads TGTGCCAGCAGCTTAATGGGACTAGCGGCAGAGACCCAGTACTTC. The V gene is TRBV7-2, the J gene TRBJ2-5, with TRBD2 matching over 11 bases. V trimming: 2 bases; J trimming: 4 bases; junction bases outside the gene matches: 3. Germline loops: CDR1 SGHTA, CDR2 FQGNSA. CDR3 length: 15 amino acids.

This sequence joins TRBV28 and TRBJ2-1; tentatively, D is TRBD2 (5 bases). CDR1 and CDR2 from the germline V gene are MDHEN and SYDVKM. There are 13 residues in the CDR3. The germline V and J ends were trimmed by 6 bases and 5 bases, with 11 bases remaining between them. The CDR3 nucleotides read TGTGCCAGCAGGCGGTACGGGGACAATGAGCAGTTCTTC. Amino acid sequence: CASRRYGDNEQFF.

The chain joins TRBV29-1 to TRBJ2-5; D is ambiguous. V was cut by 4 bases and J by 3 bases, with 9 bases left in between. Per the germline V gene, CDR1 is SQVTM and CDR2 is ANQGSEA. The CDR3 extends over 12 amino acids. The CDR3 here is CSVGTDEETQYF. CDR3 in DNA: TGCAGCGTTGGGACGGACGAAGAGACCCAGTACTTC.

This chain connects TRBV29-1 to TRBJ2-3; D is possibly TRBD1 (5 bases). The CDR3 runs to 12 residues. The V gene lost 3 bases and the J gene lost 4 bases, with 8 bases spanning the gap. Germline-derived CDR1 and CDR2 are SQVTM and ANQGSEA. The chain's CDR3 is CSVDRVADTQYF. The CDR3 DNA sequence: TGCAGCGTTGACAGGGTGGCAGATACGCAGTATTTT.

This clone was counted a few times. The rearrangement uses TRBV7-9 and TRBJ2-2, with 10 nucleotides matching TRBD1. The V gene's germline CDR1 is SEHNR and CDR2 FQNEAQ (reference sequence). Germline trimming cut 7 bases from V and 2 bases from J; bases unmatched to any gene: 7. There are 16 residues in the CDR3. The CDR3: CASIPTGGENTGELFF. In DNA, the CDR3 is TGTGCCAGCATCCCGACAGGGGGCGAAAACACCGGGGAGCTGTTTTTT.

V usage is TRBV5-1 and J usage is TRBJ2-1; D unresolved. The CDR3 loop spans 13 amino acids. The ends were cut back, 0 bases at V and 9 bases at J, with 10 bases in the middle. Germline V gene data show CDR1 as SGHRS and CDR2 as YFSETQ. This chain's CDR3 is CASSLVSPGEQFF. The DNA for the CDR3 is TGCGCCAGCAGCTTGGTAAGCCCCGGTGAGCAGTTCTTC. The full variable domain, with the rest looked up from reference TRBV5-1 and TRBJ2-1, is KAGVTQTPRYLIKTRGQQVTLSCSPISGHRSVSWYQQTPGQGLQFLFEYFSETQRNKGNFPGRFSGRQFSNSRSEMNVSTLELGDSALYLCASSLVSPGEQFFGPGTRLTVL.

This chain links TRBV5-6 with TRBJ2-1; 7 nucleotides match TRBD1. The germline V gene has CDR1 SGHDT and CDR2 YYEEEE. With V trimmed by 4 bases and J by 9 bases, 13 bases remained unmatched. The CDR3 covers 15 residues. The CDR3 DNA sequence: TGTGCCAGCAGCATACGGACAGGAATGGATATTGAGCAGTTCTTC. Translating gives CASSIRTGMDIEQFF.

This chain joins TRBV28 and TRBJ2-1, with 15 bases that match TRBD2. The germline CDR1 and CDR2 sequences are MDHEN and SYDVKM. The CDR3 loop spans 17 amino acids. Losses at the gene ends were 4 bases for V and 5 bases for J; bases not matched to a gene: 6. The CDR3 region is CASSWLRTSGRDNEQFF. For the CDR3, the DNA is TGTGCCAGCAGTTGGTTAAGGACTAGCGGGAGGGACAATGAGCAGTTCTTC.

The rearrangement joins TRBV30 to TRBJ1-1; D not resolved. The ends were cut back, 3 bases at V and 3 bases at J, with 11 bases in the middle. Germline loops: CDR1 GTSNPN, CDR2 SVGIG (reference sequence). The CDR3 loop spans 13 amino acids. The CDR3 sequence is CAWSVGGYTEAFF. The CDR3 region has the DNA TGTGCCTGGAGCGTTGGCGGGTACACTGAAGCTTTCTTT.

V usage is TRBV6-6 and J usage is TRBJ2-2; 7 bases match TRBD2. Germline lookup yields CDR1 MNHNY and CDR2 SVGAGI (reference sequence). With 5 bases clipped from V and 9 bases from J, the junction kept 6 bases outside the gene matches. CDR3 length: 13 residues. This chain's CDR3 is CASSREEGRELFF. Here the CDR3 DNA reads TGTGCCAGCAGTCGGGAGGAAGGCAGGGAGCTGTTTTTT.